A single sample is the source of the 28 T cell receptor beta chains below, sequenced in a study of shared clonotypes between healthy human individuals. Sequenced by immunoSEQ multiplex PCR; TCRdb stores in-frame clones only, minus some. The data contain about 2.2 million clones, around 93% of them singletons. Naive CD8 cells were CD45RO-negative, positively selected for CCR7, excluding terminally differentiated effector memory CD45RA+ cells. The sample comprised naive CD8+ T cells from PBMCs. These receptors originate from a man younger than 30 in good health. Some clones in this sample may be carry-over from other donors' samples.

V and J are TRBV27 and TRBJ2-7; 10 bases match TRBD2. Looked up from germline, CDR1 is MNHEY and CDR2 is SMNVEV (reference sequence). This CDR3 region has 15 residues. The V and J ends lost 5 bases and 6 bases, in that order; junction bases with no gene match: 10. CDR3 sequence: CASSPRTSGLAEQYF. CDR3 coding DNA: TGTGCCAGCAGTCCTCGGACTAGCGGCCTCGCCGAGCAGTACTTC.

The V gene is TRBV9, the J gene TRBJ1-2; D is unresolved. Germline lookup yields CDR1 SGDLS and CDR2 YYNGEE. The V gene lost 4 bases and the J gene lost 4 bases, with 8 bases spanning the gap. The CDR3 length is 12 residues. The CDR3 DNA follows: TGTGCCAGCAGCTCGTTAGGCTATGGCTACACCTTC. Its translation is CASSSLGYGYTF.

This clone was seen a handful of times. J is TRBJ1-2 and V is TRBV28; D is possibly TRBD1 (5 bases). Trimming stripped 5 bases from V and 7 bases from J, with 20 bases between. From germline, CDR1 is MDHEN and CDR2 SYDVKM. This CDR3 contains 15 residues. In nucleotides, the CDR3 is TGTGCCAGCAGTCCCACCCTCGATCAGGGACGTGGCTACACCTTC. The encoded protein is CASSPTLDQGRGYTF.

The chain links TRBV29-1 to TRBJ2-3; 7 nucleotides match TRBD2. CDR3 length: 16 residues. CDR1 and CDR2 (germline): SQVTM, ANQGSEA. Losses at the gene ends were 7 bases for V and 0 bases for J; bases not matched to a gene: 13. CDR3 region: CSALGGLADSTDTQYF. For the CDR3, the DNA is TGCAGCGCCCTGGGAGGTCTAGCGGATAGCACAGATACGCAGTATTTT.

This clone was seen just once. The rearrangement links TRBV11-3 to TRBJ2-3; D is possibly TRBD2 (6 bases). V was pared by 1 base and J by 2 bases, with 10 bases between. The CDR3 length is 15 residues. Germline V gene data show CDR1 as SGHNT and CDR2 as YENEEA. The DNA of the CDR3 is TGTGCCAGCAGCTTAGGACTAGGACCCACAGATACGCAGTATTTT. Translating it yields CASSLGLGPTDTQYF.

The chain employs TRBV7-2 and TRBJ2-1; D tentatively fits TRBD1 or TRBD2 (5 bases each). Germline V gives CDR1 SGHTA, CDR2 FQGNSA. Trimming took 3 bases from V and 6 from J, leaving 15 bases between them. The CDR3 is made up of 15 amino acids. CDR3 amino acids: CASSFHRDRGNEQFF. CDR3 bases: TGTGCCAGCAGCTTCCACCGGGACCGGGGCAATGAGCAGTTCTTC.

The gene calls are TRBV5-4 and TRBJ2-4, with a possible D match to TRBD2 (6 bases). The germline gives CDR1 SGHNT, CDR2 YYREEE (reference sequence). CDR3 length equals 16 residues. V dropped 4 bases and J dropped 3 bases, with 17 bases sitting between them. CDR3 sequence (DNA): TGTGCCAGCAGCATACCCGGAGGGCCGGACAAAAACATTCAGTACTTC. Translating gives CASSIPGGPDKNIQYF.

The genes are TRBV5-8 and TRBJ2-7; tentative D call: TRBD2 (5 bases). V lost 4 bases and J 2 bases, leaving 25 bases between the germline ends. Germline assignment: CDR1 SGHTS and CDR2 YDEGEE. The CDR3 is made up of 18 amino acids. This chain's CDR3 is CASSPRRRTLGGPYEQYF. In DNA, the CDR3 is TGTGCCAGCAGCCCGCGGCGGCGGACCCTCGGAGGCCCCTACGAGCAGTACTTC.

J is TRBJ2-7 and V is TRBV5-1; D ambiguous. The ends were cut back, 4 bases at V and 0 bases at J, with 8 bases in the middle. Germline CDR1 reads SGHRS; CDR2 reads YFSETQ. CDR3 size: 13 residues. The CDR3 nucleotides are TGCGCCAGCAGCGGGCAGGTCTCCTACGAGCAGTACTTC. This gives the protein CASSGQVSYEQYF.

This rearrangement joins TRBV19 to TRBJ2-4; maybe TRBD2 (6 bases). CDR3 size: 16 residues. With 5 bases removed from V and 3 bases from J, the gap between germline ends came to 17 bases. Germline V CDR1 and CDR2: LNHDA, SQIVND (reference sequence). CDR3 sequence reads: CASSPRGGMGKNIQYF. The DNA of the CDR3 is TGTGCCAGTAGTCCGCGGGGCGGGATGGGCAAAAACATTCAGTACTTC.

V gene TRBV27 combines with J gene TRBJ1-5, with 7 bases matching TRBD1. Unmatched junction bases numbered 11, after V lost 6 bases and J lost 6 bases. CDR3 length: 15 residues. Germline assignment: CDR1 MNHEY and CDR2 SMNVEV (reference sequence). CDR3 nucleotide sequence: TGTGCCAGCAGCACTATCGACAGGGTTAGTCAGCCCCAGCATTTT. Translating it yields CASSTIDRVSQPQHF.

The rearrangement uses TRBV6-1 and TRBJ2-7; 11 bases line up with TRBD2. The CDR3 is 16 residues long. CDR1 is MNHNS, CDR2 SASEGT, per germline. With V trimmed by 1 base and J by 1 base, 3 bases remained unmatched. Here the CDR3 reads CASSEGGLAVSYEQYF. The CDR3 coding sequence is TGTGCCAGCAGTGAAGGGGGACTAGCGGTTTCCTACGAGCAGTACTTC.

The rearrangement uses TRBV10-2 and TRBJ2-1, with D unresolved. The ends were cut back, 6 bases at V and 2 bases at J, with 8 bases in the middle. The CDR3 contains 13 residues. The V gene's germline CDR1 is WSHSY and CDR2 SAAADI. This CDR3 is CASRADTYNEQFF. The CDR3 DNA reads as TGCGCCAGCAGGGCAGATACCTACAATGAGCAGTTCTTC.

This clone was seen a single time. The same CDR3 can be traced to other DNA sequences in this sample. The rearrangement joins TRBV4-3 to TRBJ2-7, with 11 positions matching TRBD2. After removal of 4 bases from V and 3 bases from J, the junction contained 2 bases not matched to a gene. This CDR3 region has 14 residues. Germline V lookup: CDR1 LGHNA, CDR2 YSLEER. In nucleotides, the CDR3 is TGCGCCAGCAGCCCCGGACTAGCGGGCTACGAGCAGTACTTC. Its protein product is CASSPGLAGYEQYF.

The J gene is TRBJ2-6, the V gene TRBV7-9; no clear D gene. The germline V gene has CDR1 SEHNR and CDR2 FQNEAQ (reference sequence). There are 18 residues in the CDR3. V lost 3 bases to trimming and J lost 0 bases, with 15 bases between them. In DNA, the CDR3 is TGTGCCAGCAGCTTTGATCAGACCGCTCCCTCTGGGGCCAACGTCCTGACTTTC. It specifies CASSFDQTAPSGANVLTF. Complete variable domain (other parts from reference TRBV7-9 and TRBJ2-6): DTGVSQNPRHKITKRGQNVTFRCDPISEHNRLYWYRQTLGQGPEFLTYFQNEAQLEKSRLLSDRFSAERPKGSFSTLEIQRTEQGDSAMYLCASSFDQTAPSGANVLTFGAGSRLTVL.

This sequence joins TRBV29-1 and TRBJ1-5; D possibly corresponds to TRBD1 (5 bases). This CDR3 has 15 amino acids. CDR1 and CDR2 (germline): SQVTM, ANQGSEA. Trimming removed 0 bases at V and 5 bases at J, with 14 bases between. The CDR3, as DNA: TGCAGCGTTGAAGATCCGGGCAGGGTCGATCAGCCCCAGCATTTT. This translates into CSVEDPGRVDQPQHF.

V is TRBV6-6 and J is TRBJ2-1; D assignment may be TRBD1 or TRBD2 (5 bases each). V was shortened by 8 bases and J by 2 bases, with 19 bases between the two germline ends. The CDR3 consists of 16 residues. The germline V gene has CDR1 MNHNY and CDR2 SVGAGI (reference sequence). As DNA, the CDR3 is TGTGCCAGCCTTTCCACGGGGAAGGGGCCCTACAATGAGCAGTTCTTC. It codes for CASLSTGKGPYNEQFF.

The CDR3 DNA sequence: TGTGCCTCGGAGGGAGGGGACAATGAGCAGTTCTTC. Translation: CASEGGDNEQFF. V is TRBV10-3 and J is TRBJ2-1; 7 bases agree with TRBD2. V trimming: 11 bases; J trimming: 5 bases; junction bases outside the gene matches: 6. CDR3 length equals 12 residues. Germline V lookup: CDR1 ENHRY, CDR2 SYGVKD.

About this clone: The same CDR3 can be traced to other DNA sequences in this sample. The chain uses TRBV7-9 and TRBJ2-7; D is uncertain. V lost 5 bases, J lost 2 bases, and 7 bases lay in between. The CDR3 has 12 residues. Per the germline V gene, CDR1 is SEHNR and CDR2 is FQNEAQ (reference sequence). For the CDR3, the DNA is TGTGCCAGCAGCCCCCCCACCTACGAGCAGTACTTC. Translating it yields CASSPPTYEQYF.

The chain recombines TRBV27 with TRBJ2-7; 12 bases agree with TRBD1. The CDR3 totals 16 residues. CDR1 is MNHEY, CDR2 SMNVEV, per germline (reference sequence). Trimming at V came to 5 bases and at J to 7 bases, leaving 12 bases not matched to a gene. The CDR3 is CASSGGRGQGAEEQYF. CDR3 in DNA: TGTGCCAGCAGTGGGGGTCGGGGACAGGGGGCTGAGGAGCAGTACTTC.

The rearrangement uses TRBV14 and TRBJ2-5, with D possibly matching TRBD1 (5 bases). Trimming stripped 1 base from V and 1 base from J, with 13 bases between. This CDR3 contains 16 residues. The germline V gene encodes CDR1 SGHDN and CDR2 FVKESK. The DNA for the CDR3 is TGTGCCAGCAGCCAAGCGTGGCAGGGAATCCAAGAGACCCAGTACTTC. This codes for CASSQAWQGIQETQYF.

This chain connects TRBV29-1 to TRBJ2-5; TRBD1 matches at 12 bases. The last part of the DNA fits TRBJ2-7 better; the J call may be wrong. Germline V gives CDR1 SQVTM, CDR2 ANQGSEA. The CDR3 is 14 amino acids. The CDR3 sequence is CSSTGTGGLNEQYF. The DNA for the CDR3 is TGCAGCTCTACCGGGACAGGGGGCTTAAACGAGCAGTACTTC.

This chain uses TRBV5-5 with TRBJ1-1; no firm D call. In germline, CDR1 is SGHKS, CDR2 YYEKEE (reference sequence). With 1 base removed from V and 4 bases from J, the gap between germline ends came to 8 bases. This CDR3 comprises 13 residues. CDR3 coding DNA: TGTGCCAGCAGCTTGCTATGGGGCACTGAAGCTTTCTTT. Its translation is CASSLLWGTEAFF.

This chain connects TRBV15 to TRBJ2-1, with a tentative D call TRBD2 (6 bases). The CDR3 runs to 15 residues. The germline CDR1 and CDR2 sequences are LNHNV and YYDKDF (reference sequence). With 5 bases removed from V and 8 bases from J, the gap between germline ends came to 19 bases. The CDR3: CATSPRTIAGDEQFF. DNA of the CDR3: TGTGCCACCAGCCCGAGGACTATCGCCGGGGATGAGCAGTTCTTC.

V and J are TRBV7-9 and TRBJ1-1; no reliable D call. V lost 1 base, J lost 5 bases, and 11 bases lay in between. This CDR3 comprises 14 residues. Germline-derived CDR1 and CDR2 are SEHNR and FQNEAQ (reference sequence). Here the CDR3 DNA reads TGTGCCAGCAGCTTAGTTCGGGAGTGGACTGAAGCTTTCTTT. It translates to CASSLVREWTEAFF.

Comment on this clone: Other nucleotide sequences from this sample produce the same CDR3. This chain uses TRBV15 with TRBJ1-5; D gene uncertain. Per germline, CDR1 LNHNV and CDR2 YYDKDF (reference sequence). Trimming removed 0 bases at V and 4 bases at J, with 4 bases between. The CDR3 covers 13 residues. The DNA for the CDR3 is TGTGCCACCAGCAGAGACGGGAATCAGCCCCAGCATTTT. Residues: CATSRDGNQPQHF.

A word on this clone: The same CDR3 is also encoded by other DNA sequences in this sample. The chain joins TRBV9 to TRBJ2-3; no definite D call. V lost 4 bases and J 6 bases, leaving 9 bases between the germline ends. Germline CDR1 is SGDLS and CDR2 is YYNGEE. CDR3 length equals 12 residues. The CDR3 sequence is CASSPRPDTQYF. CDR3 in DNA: TGTGCCAGCAGCCCCCGGCCGGATACGCAGTATTTT.

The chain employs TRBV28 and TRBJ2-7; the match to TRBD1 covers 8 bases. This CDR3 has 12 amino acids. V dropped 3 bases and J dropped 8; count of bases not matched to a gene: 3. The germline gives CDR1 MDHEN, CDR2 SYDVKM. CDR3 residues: CASSLDRAQQYF. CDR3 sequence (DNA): TGTGCCAGCAGTTTGGACAGGGCCCAGCAGTACTTC. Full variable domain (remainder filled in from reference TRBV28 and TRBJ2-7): DVKVTQSSRYLVKRTGEKVFLECVQDMDHENMFWYRQDPGLGLRLIYFSYDVKMKEKGDIPEGYSVSREKKERFSLILESASTNQTSMYLCASSLDRAQQYFGPGTRLTVT.